This T cell receptor beta chain was obtained from a study of shared clonotypes between healthy human individuals. Genomic DNA per cell subset filled all wells of several immunoSEQ plates. Clones were sequenced by immunoSEQ multiplex PCR, and TCRdb holds only the in-frame ones, with some missing. The sample has about 2,500,000 clones, 90% to 95% seen once. The CDR3 spans 14 residues. Germline CDR1 and CDR2: SGHVS and FQNEAQ. The J segment lost 3 bases and the V segment lost 1 base, leaving 1 base of the junction unmatched. The study enrolled healthy HIV-negative adults without recent acute infections or vaccinations as donors. Only Caucasian adults living in Nashville, Tennessee served as donors.

This clonotype originated in a man aged 18 to 35 in good health. The rearrangement links TRBV7-8 to TRBJ1-1; 8 positions match TRBD1. Specimen: naive CD4+ T cells sorted from blood. The subset denotes: CD45RA+ positively selected. The CDR3 DNA reads TGTGCCAGCAGCTTAGACAGGGGGGACACTGAAGCTTTCTTT. This gives the protein CASSLDRGDTEAFF.